A selection of T cell receptor beta chains follows, all from one sample in a study of cytomegalovirus exposure and HLA in healthy donors. Data came from immunoSEQ multiplex PCR; TCRdb stores just in-frame clones and leaves some out. The table has tens of thousands of clones, approximately 79% seen once. The sample comprised PBMCs. The receptors were gathered from a woman aged 35 to 49 in good health and CMV-seronegative. CDR3s include the opening cysteine and the closing phenylalanine or tryptophan. A D gene is named only where the DNA matches it firmly. Some rows have no size entry. The others give once, few or many, or a class for an expanded clone.

v_gene	d_gene	abundance	j_gene	CDR3aa	CDR3nt
TRBV7-9	TRBD1	few	TRBJ1-4	CASGRQGGGEKLFF	TGTGCCAGCGGCCGACAGGGGGGAGGTGAAAAACTGTTTTTT
TRBV15	TRBD1	.	TRBJ1-5	CATSRAQGATQPQHF	TGTGCCACCAGCAGAGCACAGGGGGCGACTCAGCCCCAGCATTTT
TRBV6-6	.	.	TRBJ2-3	CASSYSGLRGTDTQYF	TGTGCCAGCAGTTACTCGGGACTCCGGGGCACAGATACGCAGTATTTT
TRBV7-2	.	.	TRBJ2-2	CASSPNWSAGELFF	TGTGCCAGCAGCCCAAATTGGTCAGCCGGGGAGCTGTTTTTT
TRBV30	.	.	TRBJ1-4	CAWSVPGATNEKLFF	TGTGCCTGGAGTGTACCAGGTGCAACTAATGAAAAACTGTTTTTT
TRBV29-1	TRBD2	.	TRBJ2-1	CSVEGLAARNEQFF	TGCAGCGTTGAGGGACTAGCGGCGCGGAATGAGCAGTTCTTC
TRBV18	.	.	TRBJ1-3	CASSPILGQSRSGNTIYF	TGTGCCAGCTCACCAATTTTAGGACAGTCCCGTTCTGGAAACACCATATATTTT
TRBV7-3	.	.	TRBJ1-5	CASSPGDGQPQHF	TGTGCCAGCAGCCCGGGGGACGGGCAGCCCCAGCATTTT
TRBV28	TRBD1	.	TRBJ2-1	CASRDRDRVYNEQFF	TGTGCCAGCAGAGACCGGGACAGGGTATACAATGAGCAGTTCTTC
TRBV6-6	TRBD1	.	TRBJ1-5	CASTLDRDRQPQHF	TGTGCCAGCACTCTCGACAGGGATCGTCAGCCCCAGCATTTT